The 10 T cell receptor beta chains in this list originate from one sample, sequenced in a study of memory CD4+ T cells and cytomegalovirus serostatus (dated by TCRdb to about 2019). Single viable CD3+CD4+CD8-CD45RO+ cells were sorted as memory CD4+ T cells on a FACSAria II. To prepare the library, the immunoSEQ multiplex PCR assay was applied. The source is immuneACCESS, and TCRdb retained only in-frame sequences with V and J called. Part of the clones is not carried over; for the studies checked, unresolved V genes explain less than half of this, and the remainder is unexplained. Counted in this sample were about 50,000 clones; over 65% of them appeared once. Approximately 0.55% of the sample lies in the top ten. Sequenced input: memory CD4+ T cells from blood. Receptors were obtained from an adult in good health and CMV-seronegative.

CDR3 sequence reads: CSVEDRLATGELFF. CDR3 DNA: TGCAGCGTTGAAGATCGTTTGGCAACCGGGGAGCTGTTTTTT. The V gene is TRBV29-1, the J gene TRBJ2-2; D remains ambiguous. The germline V gene has CDR1 SQVTM and CDR2 ANQGSEA. The CDR3 runs to 14 residues. The V and J ends lost 0 bases and 5 bases respectively, with 10 bases between them.

The chain combines TRBV15 with TRBJ2-7; the D is unclear. The germline CDR1 and CDR2 sequences are LNHNV and YYDKDF (reference sequence). V dropped 3 bases and J dropped 7 bases, with 13 bases sitting between them. CDR3 length equals 13 residues. CDR3 bases: TGTGCCACCAGCAGCAGGTCTCAAGGGGAGCAGTACTTC. Translating gives CATSSRSQGEQYF.

About this clone: The same CDR3 can be traced to other DNA sequences in this sample. The chain employs TRBV6-6 and TRBJ1-5; D not resolved. Germline CDR1 MNHNY, CDR2 SVGAGI (reference sequence). CDR3 length: 12 amino acids. The V gene lost 5 bases and the J gene lost 6 bases, with 8 bases spanning the gap. CDR3 sequence (DNA): TGTGCCAGCAGTCCTGGTGGTCAGCCCCAGCATTTT. This codes for CASSPGGQPQHF.

The chain is built from TRBV25-1 and TRBJ2-2, with D maybe TRBD2 (5 bases). Germline V CDR1 and CDR2: MGHDK, SYGVNS. The CDR3 totals 12 residues. The V gene lost 7 bases and the J gene lost 4 bases, with 7 bases spanning the gap. The CDR3 reads CASKGGTGELFF. Written as DNA, the CDR3 is TGTGCCAGCAAAGGAGGCACCGGGGAGCTGTTTTTT.

The V call is TRBV11-2, the J call TRBJ2-1; 12 positions match TRBD2. Trimming removed 7 bases from V and 2 bases from J; junction bases left unmatched: 3. The CDR3 has 15 amino acids. Germline CDR1 and CDR2: SGHAT and FQNNGV. CDR3 protein: CASTPSGGAYNEQFF. CDR3 coding DNA: TGTGCCAGCACCCCTAGCGGGGGGGCCTACAATGAGCAGTTCTTC.

V and J are TRBV7-8 and TRBJ1-2, with D perhaps TRBD1 (5 bases). Trimming left V 8 bases short and J 4 bases short, with 14 bases between. Germline V gene lookup returns CDR1 SGHVS and CDR2 FQNEAQ. CDR3 length: 13 residues. The DNA of the CDR3 is TGTGCCAGCTCCCCCCAGGGCGGCTATGGCTACACCTTC. It specifies CASSPQGGYGYTF.

This sequence joins TRBV7-2 and TRBJ1-1; tentative D call: TRBD1 (6 bases). The germline CDR1 and CDR2 sequences are SGHTA and FQGNSA. The CDR3 is made up of 16 amino acids. V lost 7 bases, J lost 0 bases, and 18 bases lay in between. The DNA for the CDR3 is TGTGCCAGCACCCATCCCCGGGGGGCCATGAACACTGAAGCTTTCTTT. It translates to CASTHPRGAMNTEAFF. Using reference TRBV7-2 and TRBJ1-1 for the parts outside the CDR3, the full variable domain is GAGVSQSPSNKVTEKGKDVELRCDPISGHTALYWYRQSLGQGLEFLIYFQGNSAPDKSGLPSDRFSAERTGGSVSTLTIQRTQQEDSAVYLCASTHPRGAMNTEAFFGQGTRLTVV.

This sequence joins TRBV6-5 and TRBJ1-2, with D maybe TRBD1 (5 bases). Germline V gene sequence: CDR1 MNHEY, CDR2 SVGAGI. The CDR3 extends over 14 amino acids. V was trimmed by 6 bases and J by 9 bases, leaving 20 bases between them. DNA for the CDR3: TGTGCCAGCAGCCCTTTGTTATCAGGGATGAGCTACACCTTC. Translated, it gives CASSPLLSGMSYTF.

The chain joins TRBV6-5 to TRBJ2-5; 10 bases align to TRBD2. J was trimmed by 5 bases and V by 4 bases; bases with no gene match: 10. The CDR3 runs 16 residues. CDR1 is MNHEY, CDR2 SVGAGI, per germline. CDR3 amino acids: CASSSWASGGLETQYF. The CDR3 DNA follows: TGTGCCAGCAGTTCCTGGGCTAGCGGGGGTCTTGAGACCCAGTACTTC.

This chain joins TRBV10-3 and TRBJ2-3; a possible D gene is TRBD2 (6 bases). Germline CDR1 reads ENHRY; CDR2 reads SYGVKD. This CDR3 has 14 residues. V lost 7 bases, J lost 1 base, and 12 bases lay in between. The CDR3: CAIKVTGGTDTQYF. CDR3 nucleotides: TGTGCCATCAAAGTAACGGGGGGCACAGATACGCAGTATTTT.